The 5 T cell receptor beta chains reported below all come from one sample, sequenced in a study of cytomegalovirus exposure and HLA in healthy donors. Use of 60 Vbeta and 13 Jbeta primers characterized the PCR. This table comes from immunoSEQ multiplex PCR, and its TCRdb copy is limited to in-frame clones, with some not included. Listed are about 140,000 clones; about 0.96% falls within the top ten. The specimen sequenced was PBMCs. The receptors originated from a male donor in good health and CMV-seronegative.

The chain has TRBV29-1 and TRBJ2-5; D possibly corresponds to TRBD1 (5 bases). The CDR3 spans 12 residues. Germline values: CDR1 SQVTM, CDR2 ANQGSEA. V was cut by 6 bases and J by 5 bases, with 13 bases left in between. This CDR3 is CSVRQSGETQYF. Here the CDR3 DNA reads TGCAGCGTGAGACAGTCCGGCGAGACCCAGTACTTC. Variable domain in full (rest from reference TRBV29-1 and TRBJ2-5): SAVISQKPSRDICQRGTSLTIQCQVDSQVTMMFWYRQQPGQSLTLIATANQGSEATYESGFVIDKFPISRPNLTFSTLTVSNMSPEDSSIYLCSVRQSGETQYFGPGTRLLVL.

The chain recombines TRBV9 with TRBJ1-1; weak D call: TRBD1 (6 bases). Per the germline V gene, CDR1 is SGDLS and CDR2 is YYNGEE. The length of the CDR3 is 14 residues. With 3 bases removed from V and 5 bases from J, the gap between germline ends came to 14 bases. CDR3 bases: TGTGCCAGCAGCGGCCGACAGGAAAGGACTGAAGCTTTCTTT. Translated, it gives CASSGRQERTEAFF. Full variable domain (remainder filled in from reference TRBV9 and TRBJ1-1): DSGVTQTPKHLITATGQRVTLRCSPRSGDLSVYWYQQSLDQGLQFLIQYYNGEERAKGNILERFSAQQFPDLHSELNLSSLELGDSALYFCASSGRQERTEAFFGQGTRLTVV.

The chain employs TRBV6-1 and TRBJ2-2; 8 bases match TRBD2. Germline CDR1 and CDR2: MNHNS and SASEGT. V shed 10 bases and J 0 bases; nucleotides not matched to a gene: 4. CDR3 length: 14 residues. DNA of the CDR3: TGTGCCATCGGGGGGGGAGCGAACACCGGGGAGCTGTTTTTT. It is translated as CAIGGGANTGELFF.

V usage is TRBV9 and J usage is TRBJ2-7, with D unresolved. This CDR3 is built from 12 residues. Per the germline V gene, CDR1 is SGDLS and CDR2 is YYNGEE. Trimming took off 0 bases at V and 3 bases at J, with 4 bases between the two ends. This CDR3 reads CASSVDGYEQYF. For the CDR3, the DNA is TGTGCCAGCAGCGTAGACGGCTACGAGCAGTACTTC.

V usage is TRBV9 and J usage is TRBJ2-3; the match to TRBD2 covers 7 bases. The CDR3 runs to 15 residues. V lost 2 bases, J lost 3 bases, and 6 bases stayed unmatched. Germline lookup yields CDR1 SGDLS and CDR2 YYNGEE. The chain's CDR3 is CASSVHGEGTDTQYF. CDR3 nucleotide sequence: TGTGCCAGCAGCGTTCATGGGGAGGGAACAGATACGCAGTATTTT.